This entry lists 21 T cell receptor beta chains sequenced from one sample in a study of shared clonotypes between healthy human individuals. Clones were read by immunoSEQ multiplex PCR, and TCRdb kept only the in-frame ones, dropping some. The table includes millions of clones, just over 90% detected once. The specimen sequenced was naive CD4+ T cells sorted from blood. Subset in this sample: CD45RA+ positively selected. These TCRs come from a man aged 18 to 35 in good health.

V gene TRBV2 combines with J gene TRBJ2-1, with D perhaps matching TRBD1 (5 bases). CDR3 length: 13 residues. V lost 5 bases and J 6 bases, leaving 11 bases between the germline ends. Germline assignment: CDR1 SNHLY and CDR2 FYNNEI. The CDR3 reads CASSLIRANEQFF. In DNA, the CDR3 is TGTGCCAGCAGTCTGATCAGGGCCAATGAGCAGTTCTTC.

Points on this clone: Other DNA sequences from this sample encode an identical CDR3 as well. The rearrangement links TRBV27 to TRBJ2-7, with a possible D match to TRBD1 (6 bases). The CDR3 has 12 residues. V lost 3 bases, J lost 5 bases, and 8 bases lay in between. CDR1 and CDR2 (germline): MNHEY, SMNVEV (reference sequence). The CDR3 DNA reads TGTGCCAGCAGTTTGTCAGGGGACGAGCAGTACTTC. It encodes CASSLSGDEQYF.

This clone came up a few times. This CDR3 is also generated by other DNA sequences in the sample. CDR3 amino acids: CASSQDLQNTEAFF. The CDR3 DNA reads as TGTGCCAGCAGCCAAGATTTACAGAACACTGAAGCTTTCTTT. The rearrangement uses TRBV14 and TRBJ1-1; D is undetermined. Germline CDR1 and CDR2: SGHDN and FVKESK. The CDR3 runs to 14 residues. V was trimmed by 0 bases and J by 1 base, leaving 6 bases between them. Supplemented by reference TRBV14 and TRBJ1-1, the full variable domain reads EAGVTQFPSHSVIEKGQTVTLRCDPISGHDNLYWYRRVMGKEIKFLLHFVKESKQDESGMPNNRFLAERTGGTYSTLKVQPAELEDSGVYFCASSQDLQNTEAFFGQGTRLTVV.

J is TRBJ1-1 and V is TRBV5-1; 8 bases map to TRBD1. Trimming took 4 bases from V and 1 from J; bases not matched to a gene: 12. CDR1 SGHRS and CDR2 YFSETQ come from the germline V gene. This CDR3 has 17 amino acids. The CDR3 sequence is CASSPAPSGTGNTEAFF. The DNA of the CDR3 is TGCGCCAGCAGCCCCGCCCCCTCCGGGACAGGGAACACTGAAGCTTTCTTT.

This clone has a single count. The rearrangement uses TRBV4-1 and TRBJ1-3; 8 positions agree with TRBD1. Germline-derived CDR1 and CDR2 are MGHRA and YSYEKL. The V segment lost 5 bases and the J segment 8 bases; nucleotides outside the gene matches: 11. The CDR3 consists of 15 residues. The CDR3 DNA sequence: TGCGCCAGCAGCGCCTCGACAGGGGTTTTGGACACCATATATTTT. It is translated as CASSASTGVLDTIYF.

This chain connects TRBV19 to TRBJ1-2; D is unclear. CDR3 length: 14 residues. V was cut by 7 bases and J by 5 bases, with 17 bases left in between. Germline V gene lookup returns CDR1 LNHDA and CDR2 SQIVND (reference sequence). As DNA, the CDR3 is TGTGCCAGTAAGGAGCGGCAGGCCCATTATGGCTACACCTTC. Translation gives CASKERQAHYGYTF.

V gene TRBV7-9 combines with J gene TRBJ2-7; D may be TRBD1 or TRBD2 (5 bases each). The CDR3 spans 18 residues. V gave up 3 bases and J gave up 0 bases, with 21 bases separating them. Germline loops: CDR1 SEHNR, CDR2 FQNEAQ (reference sequence). CDR3 sequence: CASSFKGFQGPTSYEQYF. The CDR3, as DNA: TGTGCCAGCAGCTTTAAGGGATTTCAGGGACCAACCTCCTACGAGCAGTACTTC.

The rearrangement joins TRBV10-3 to TRBJ2-1, with 14 bases lining up with TRBD2. Germline lookup yields CDR1 ENHRY and CDR2 SYGVKD. This CDR3 is built from 18 residues. J gave up 6 bases and V 0 bases, and 7 bases lay outside the gene matches. The CDR3 spells CAISESIVTSGRANEQFF. Here the CDR3 DNA reads TGTGCCATCAGTGAGTCGATAGTGACTAGCGGGAGGGCCAATGAGCAGTTCTTC.

This CDR3 is CASSSPNRGPEKLFF. CDR3 DNA sequence: TGTGCCAGCAGCTCCCCAAACAGGGGCCCTGAAAAACTGTTTTTT. The chain carries TRBV28 and TRBJ1-4, with TRBD1 matching over 7 bases. CDR1 and CDR2 from the germline V gene are MDHEN and SYDVKM. The CDR3 consists of 15 residues. V was clipped by 6 bases and J by 7 bases; unmatched bases: 11.

The rearrangement links TRBV11-2 to TRBJ1-1; TRBD1 might be the D (5 bases). CDR1 and CDR2 (germline): SGHAT, FQNNGV. V was trimmed by 1 base and J by 0 bases, leaving 12 bases between them. The CDR3 is 16 residues long. The CDR3 bases are TGTGCCAGCAGCTTAGTGGGATACAGGATGAACACTGAAGCTTTCTTT. It encodes CASSLVGYRMNTEAFF.

V gene TRBV11-2 combines with J gene TRBJ2-1; 14 bases are a match to TRBD2. CDR1 is SGHAT and CDR2 is FQNNGV in the germline V gene. The trim removed 5 bases at V and 13 bases at J, leaving 7 bases unmatched. This CDR3 is built from 14 residues. CDR3 in amino acids: CASSQGLAGVEQFF. In DNA, the CDR3 is TGTGCCAGCAGCCAGGGACTAGCGGGAGTTGAACAGTTCTTC.

The V and J genes are TRBV7-9 and TRBJ2-3, with a weak D call TRBD2 (6 bases). The CDR3 consists of 12 residues. CDR1 and CDR2 (germline): SEHNR, FQNEAQ (reference sequence). The V end lost 4 bases, the J end lost 7 bases, and 9 bases lay between the germline ends. This CDR3 reads CASSSGLNTQYF. CDR3 DNA: TGTGCCAGCAGCTCGGGACTCAATACGCAGTATTTT.

This clone is a singleton in its sample. The V gene is TRBV2, the J gene TRBJ2-6; no clear D gene. CDR3 length equals 15 residues. Germline CDR1 and CDR2: SNHLY and FYNNEI. Trimming took off 3 bases at V and 2 bases at J, with 8 bases between the two ends. The CDR3 coding sequence is TGTGCCAGCAGTGATTTAGGCGCTGGGGCCAACGTCCTGACTTTC. Translating it yields CASSDLGAGANVLTF.

The chain couples TRBV14 to TRBJ1-6; D remains ambiguous. Trimming took off 1 base at V and 9 bases at J, with 10 bases between the two ends. Germline values: CDR1 SGHDN, CDR2 FVKESK. This CDR3 has 14 residues. The CDR3 nucleotides are TGTGCCAGCAGCCAAGTCGGAGGATCTTCACCCCTCCACTTT. Protein sequence: CASSQVGGSSPLHF.

This clone has just a few counts. This rearrangement joins TRBV25-1 to TRBJ1-1; no definite D call. Trimming cost V 4 bases and J 0 bases, with 3 bases left between them. This CDR3 has 12 amino acids. Germline CDR1 is MGHDK and CDR2 is SYGVNS. The CDR3 bases are TGTGCCAGCAGTGCGGTGAACACTGAAGCTTTCTTT. Translated, it gives CASSAVNTEAFF.

The chain has TRBV19 and TRBJ1-2; D is undetermined. This CDR3 region has 16 residues. V dropped 0 bases and J dropped 4 bases, with 15 bases sitting between them. Germline CDR1 is LNHDA and CDR2 is SQIVND (reference sequence). The CDR3, as DNA: TGTGCCAGTAGTATAGATCCCATCAAGGTCCCCTATGGCTACACCTTC. It codes for CASSIDPIKVPYGYTF.

The rearrangement joins TRBV9 to TRBJ1-1; D call uncertain. This CDR3 contains 13 residues. Germline V gene lookup returns CDR1 SGDLS and CDR2 YYNGEE. Trimming removed 0 bases at V and 3 bases at J, with 6 bases between. CDR3 amino acids: CASSVGQDTEAFF. As DNA, the CDR3 is TGTGCCAGCAGCGTAGGCCAGGACACTGAAGCTTTCTTT.

The chain has TRBV6-1 and TRBJ2-4, with D possibly being TRBD1 or TRBD2 (6 bases each). Germline V lookup: CDR1 MNHNS, CDR2 SASEGT. The V end lost 7 bases, the J end lost 7 bases, and 20 bases lay between the germline ends. The CDR3 contains 15 residues. The CDR3 here is CASKPRGAVGNIQYF. As DNA, the CDR3 is TGTGCCAGCAAGCCGAGGGGGGCGGTTGGGAACATTCAGTACTTC.

The rearrangement links TRBV10-1 to TRBJ2-3; weak D call: TRBD1 (6 bases). This CDR3 is 13 amino acids long. Germline CDR1 WNHNN, CDR2 SYGVQD (reference sequence). Trimming cost V 6 bases and J 6 bases, with 13 bases left between them. CDR3 sequence (DNA): TGCGCCAGCAGCCTAAACAGGGTCGATACGCAGTATTTT. Translated, it gives CASSLNRVDTQYF.

The chain uses TRBV2 and TRBJ1-3; 8 bases match TRBD1. Unmatched junction bases numbered 7, after V lost 9 bases and J lost 3 bases. The CDR3 extends over 14 amino acids. Germline values: CDR1 SNHLY, CDR2 FYNNEI. In DNA form, the CDR3 reads TGTGCCAGTACCCAACAGGGGGGTGGAAACACCATATATTTT. As protein: CASTQQGGGNTIYF.

The chain recombines TRBV2 with TRBJ2-5, with 7 bases aligning to TRBD2. CDR1 and CDR2 from the germline V gene are SNHLY and FYNNEI. J gave up 4 bases and V 2 bases, and 13 bases lay outside the gene matches. The CDR3 runs to 17 residues. The CDR3 nucleotides are TGTGCCAGCAGTGAAATAGATCTCGGGGGGACGGGAGAGACCCAGTACTTC. Amino acid sequence: CASSEIDLGGTGETQYF.